The next 9 T cell receptor beta chains were all read from a single sample in a study of CD8+ T cells in alopecia areata. RNA, once extracted, was reverse transcribed into cDNA for use as the sequencing template. Profiled with immunoSEQ multiplex PCR; TCRdb holds only in-frame clones, not every one. Here the sample spans about 110,000 clones, around 59% being singletons. The sequenced sample consisted of CD8+ T cells sorted from blood. The receptor source for this set is a human donor in good health.

The V gene is TRBV28, the J gene TRBJ1-2; 8 bases fit TRBD1. Unmatched junction bases numbered 3, after V lost 5 bases and J lost 7 bases. Germline CDR1 MDHEN, CDR2 SYDVKM. The CDR3 is made up of 12 amino acids. CDR3 amino acids: CASSDRGPGYTF. CDR3 nucleotide sequence: TGTGCCAGCAGTGACAGGGGTCCTGGCTACACCTTC.

This clone has more than one count but fewer than ten. The V and J genes are TRBV7-9 and TRBJ1-1; the D is unclear. This CDR3 is 13 amino acids long. V lost 3 bases, J lost 4 bases, and 9 bases lay in between. Germline V CDR1 and CDR2: SEHNR, FQNEAQ (reference sequence). The CDR3 loop reads CASSLGYGTEAFF. DNA for the CDR3: TGTGCCAGCAGCTTGGGGTACGGCACTGAAGCTTTCTTT.

The chain links TRBV5-1 to TRBJ2-3; TRBD1 matches at 9 bases. Germline V gives CDR1 SGHRS, CDR2 YFSETQ. The J segment lost 4 bases and the V segment lost 7 bases, leaving 10 bases of the junction unmatched. CDR3 size: 15 residues. As DNA, the CDR3 is TGCGCCAGCCGCCTTACAGGGGGCATCGCAGATACGCAGTATTTT. Translated: CASRLTGGIADTQYF.

This clone turned up a few times. This chain uses TRBV7-2 with TRBJ2-7; 16 bases align to TRBD2. CDR1 and CDR2 (germline): SGHTA, FQGNSA. J gave up 2 bases and V 5 bases, and 3 bases lay outside the gene matches. The CDR3 extends over 16 amino acids. This CDR3 is CASSPGTSGGAYEQYF. In DNA form, the CDR3 reads TGTGCCAGCAGCCCAGGGACTAGCGGGGGGGCCTACGAGCAGTACTTC.

J is TRBJ2-3 and V is TRBV4-1; 7 bases are a match to TRBD2. Germline-derived CDR1 and CDR2 are MGHRA and YSYEKL. Trimming at V came to 1 base and at J to 2 bases, leaving 9 bases not matched to a gene. The CDR3 is made up of 17 amino acids. This chain's CDR3 is CASSQVEWTRNTDTQYF. The DNA of the CDR3 is TGCGCCAGCAGCCAAGTGGAGTGGACTAGAAACACAGATACGCAGTATTTT.

In its sample, this clone was seen a few times. This rearrangement joins TRBV5-1 to TRBJ1-4, with D uncertain. The V gene lost 0 bases and the J gene lost 0 bases, with 15 bases spanning the gap. The CDR3 consists of 18 residues. Germline V lookup: CDR1 SGHRS, CDR2 YFSETQ. The CDR3 protein is CASSLGPWLSPTNEKLFF. CDR3 DNA: TGCGCCAGCAGCTTGGGACCCTGGCTCAGCCCAACTAATGAAAAACTGTTTTTT.

The chain has TRBV28 and TRBJ2-5; tentatively, D is TRBD2 (7 bases). With 9 bases removed from V and 5 bases from J, the gap between germline ends came to 19 bases. Germline V gene lookup returns CDR1 MDHEN and CDR2 SYDVKM. The CDR3 has 14 residues. As DNA, the CDR3 is TGTGCCAGTTTAGGGGGGGTCGGGTTGGAGACCCAGTACTTC. The encoded protein is CASLGGVGLETQYF.

The rearrangement uses TRBV4-2 and TRBJ2-7; TRBD1 agrees at 11 bases. Trimming took 4 bases from V and 0 from J; bases not matched to a gene: 5. There are 16 residues in the CDR3. Germline V gene data show CDR1 as LGHNA and CDR2 as YNFKEQ. The CDR3 nucleotides read TGTGCCAGCAGCCCAGGACAGGGGGCCGGCTCCTACGAGCAGTACTTC. This gives the protein CASSPGQGAGSYEQYF.

This rearrangement joins TRBV15 to TRBJ2-5, with 10 bases identical to TRBD2. The CDR3 is made up of 17 amino acids. J was trimmed by 5 bases and V by 0 bases; bases with no gene match: 9. Germline CDR1 is LNHNV and CDR2 is YYDKDF (reference sequence). Here the CDR3 DNA reads TGTGCCACCAGCAGAGATTTAGAGCGGGGGGGCCAGGAGACCCAGTACTTC. Translation: CATSRDLERGGQETQYF.